This T cell receptor beta chain was retrieved from a study of blood T cell repertoires in COVID-19. This clone was detected once. The CDR3 contains 15 residues. Per germline, CDR1 SGHRS and CDR2 YFSETQ. Trimming pared 6 bases from V and 1 base from J, leaving 13 bases between. Libraries were prepared by immunoSEQ multiplex PCR; TCRdb keeps only in-frame clonotypes and omits some of them. This table holds about 210,000 clones, 80% to 85% found once. Sequencing was done on a sample of peripheral blood. This chain connects TRBV5-1 to TRBJ2-2; tentative D call: TRBD1 (7 bases). The receptor's source is a woman in her 70s with COVID-19, enrolled during active disease. The CDR3 sequence is CASTRGTENTGELFF. DNA for the CDR3: TGCGCCAGCACCCGCGGGACAGAGAACACCGGGGAGCTGTTTTTT.